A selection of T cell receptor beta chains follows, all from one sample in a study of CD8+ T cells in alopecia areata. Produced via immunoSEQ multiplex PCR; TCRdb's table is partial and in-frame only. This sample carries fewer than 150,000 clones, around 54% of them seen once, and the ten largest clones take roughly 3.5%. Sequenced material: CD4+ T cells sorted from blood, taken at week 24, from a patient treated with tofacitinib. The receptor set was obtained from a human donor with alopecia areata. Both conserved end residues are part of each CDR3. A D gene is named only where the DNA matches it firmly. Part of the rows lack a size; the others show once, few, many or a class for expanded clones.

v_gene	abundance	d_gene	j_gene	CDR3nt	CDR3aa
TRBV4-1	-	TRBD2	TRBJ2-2	TGCGCCAGCAGCCAAAGGACTAGCGGGGGGACGAACACCGGGGAGCTGTTTTTT	CASSQRTSGGTNTGELFF
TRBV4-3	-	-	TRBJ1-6	TGCGCCAGCAGCCGCGGACAGTATAATTCACCCCTCCACTTT	CASSRGQYNSPLHF
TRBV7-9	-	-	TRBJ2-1	TGTGCCAGCAGCTTATGGGTCGGGGGAGCGGGTCGGGTGAATGAGCAGTTCTTC	CASSLWVGGAGRVNEQFF
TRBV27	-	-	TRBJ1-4	TGTGCCAGCAGTTTAAGAACTGGGATTAATGAAAAACTGTTTTTT	CASSLRTGINEKLFF
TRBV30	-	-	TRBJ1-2	TGTGCCTGGAATAACAGGGCGGACTATGGCTACACCTTC	CAWNNRADYGYTF
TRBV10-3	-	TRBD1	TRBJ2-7	TGTGCCATCAGGCGATCCGGGACAGGGGGCTACGAGCAGTACTTC	CAIRRSGTGGYEQYF
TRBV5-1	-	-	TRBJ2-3	TGCGCCAGCAGCCTGTTTGCGCTCGCGGGCACAGATACGCAGTATTTT	CASSLFALAGTDTQYF
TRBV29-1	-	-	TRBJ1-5	TGCAGCGTCCAATATAGCAATCAGCCCCAGCATTTT	CSVQYSNQPQHF
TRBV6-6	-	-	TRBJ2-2	TGTGCCTCGCAGGGCAAGACCGGGGAGCTGTTTTTT	CASQGKTGELFF
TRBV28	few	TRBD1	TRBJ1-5	TGTGCCAGCAGTTTAGATTTAGGGACAGGGGTAGGTCAGCCCCAGCATTTT	CASSLDLGTGVGQPQHF
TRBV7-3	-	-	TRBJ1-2	TGTGCCAGCAGCTTGAGCAGGGACCTTAGTGGCTACACCTTC	CASSLSRDLSGYTF
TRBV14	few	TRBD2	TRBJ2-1	TGTGCCAGCAGCCAACTAGCGGGGGGGCGTAATGAGCAGTTCTTC	CASSQLAGGRNEQFF
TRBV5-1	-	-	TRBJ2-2	TGCGCCAGCAGCTTGGCGGGCCCGAACACCGGGGAGCTGTTTTTT	CASSLAGPNTGELFF
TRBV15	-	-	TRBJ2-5	TGTGCCACCAACGGGGCCTGGGGGAAAGAGACCCAGTACTTC	CATNGAWGKETQYF
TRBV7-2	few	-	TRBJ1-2	TGTGCCAGCAGTTCCCTGTGGGGGAACTATGGCTACACCTTC	CASSSLWGNYGYTF
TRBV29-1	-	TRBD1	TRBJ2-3	TGCAGCGTTGAAGGACAGGGAGGCACAGATACGCAGTATTTT	CSVEGQGGTDTQYF
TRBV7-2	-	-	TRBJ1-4	TGTGCCAGCAGCTCGGCCCCGGGGGGTAGGGAAAAACTGTTTTTT	CASSSAPGGREKLFF
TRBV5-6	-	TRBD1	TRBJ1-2	TGTGCCAGCAGCCGGAGCGGGACAGGTTCAAGGGGCTACACCTTC	CASSRSGTGSRGYTF
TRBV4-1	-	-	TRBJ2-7	TGCGCCAGCAGCCAACGAGCAAAGTCCTACGAGCAGTACTTC	CASSQRAKSYEQYF
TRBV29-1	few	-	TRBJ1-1	TGCAGCGTTGTTTGGGGCAACACTGAAGCTTTCTTT	CSVVWGNTEAFF
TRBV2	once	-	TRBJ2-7	TGTGCCAGCAGCAGGTCCTACGAGCAGTACTTC	CASSRSYEQYF
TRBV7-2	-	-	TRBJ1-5	TGTGCCAGCAGCTTAGTTGGAAACAGCAATCAGCCCCAGCATTTT	CASSLVGNSNQPQHF
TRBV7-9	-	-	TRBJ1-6	TGTGCCAGCGGAAACGCGGCCAGGGGAAATTCACCCCTCCACTTT	CASGNAARGNSPLHF
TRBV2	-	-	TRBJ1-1	TGTGCCAGCAGTGTTTTGGGCGGGGAAGCTTTCTTT	CASSVLGGEAFF
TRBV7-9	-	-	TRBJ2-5	TGTGCCAGCAGCTTACTTTTGTGGGGGAGCCAAGAGACCCAGTACTTC	CASSLLLWGSQETQYF
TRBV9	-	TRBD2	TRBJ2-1	TGTGCCAGCAGCGTAGACGGACTAGCGGGGCGTAGCAATGAGCAGTTCTTC	CASSVDGLAGRSNEQFF
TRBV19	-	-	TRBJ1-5	TGTGCCACCTCTAAGGGACGAGCGCGGGGGAGCAATCAGCCCCAGCATTTT	CATSKGRARGSNQPQHF
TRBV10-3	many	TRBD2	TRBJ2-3	TGTGCCATCAGTGAAGTAGCGGGGGTTAGAGATACGCAGTATTTT	CAISEVAGVRDTQYF
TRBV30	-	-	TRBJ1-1	TGTGCCTGGAGGAGTATAGGCTCCCAGAACACTGAAGCTTTCTTT	CAWRSIGSQNTEAFF
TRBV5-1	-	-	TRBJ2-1	TGCGCCAGCAGCTCCGGGACACCTTACAATGAGCAGTTCTTC	CASSSGTPYNEQFF
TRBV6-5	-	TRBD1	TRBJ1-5	TGTGCCAGCAGACGGACAGGGGTAGGTTGGGAGCCCCAGCATTTT	CASRRTGVGWEPQHF
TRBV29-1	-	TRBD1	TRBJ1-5	TGCAGCGTCCCCACTGGGACAGGGGCTCATCAGCCCCAGCATTTT	CSVPTGTGAHQPQHF